The rows below give T cell receptor beta chains drawn from one sample of a study of blood T cell repertoires in COVID-19. TCRdb keeps only in-frame clones here, not all; method: immunoSEQ multiplex PCR. The repertoire holds roughly 150,000 clones, with around 80% as singletons. The specimen was PBMCs or T cells enriched from blood (not recorded which). The receptors were gathered from a woman in her 70s in a cohort exposed to, infected with or recovered from COVID-19 (not recorded which). CDR3s include the opening cysteine and the closing phenylalanine or tryptophan. D genes are given only for firm matches. Not all rows give a size; the values are once, few, many and, for expanded clones, a class.

D	V	size	length	J	DNA	CDR3
.	TRBV18	.	15	TRBJ1-4	TGTGCCAGCTCACCACGGACAGCAACTAATGAAAAACTGTTTTTT	CASSPRTATNEKLFF
TRBD2	TRBV5-1	.	14	TRBJ2-3	TGCGCCAGCAGCTTGAGCGGGGGCACAGATACGCAGTATTTT	CASSLSGGTDTQYF
.	TRBV28	.	14	TRBJ1-3	TGTGCCAGCAGTTTAACAGGGACCAGAAACACCATATATTTT	CASSLTGTRNTIYF
.	TRBV7-9	.	13	TRBJ1-5	TGTGCCAGCAGCACGCAGGGGAATCAGCCCCAGCATTTT	CASSTQGNQPQHF
.	TRBV29-1	.	15	TRBJ2-1	TGCAGCGTCAGAAGTGCTAGCGTCGGATACAATGAGCAGTTCTTC	CSVRSASVGYNEQFF
TRBD2	TRBV3-1/TRBV3-2	few	16	TRBJ2-2	TGTGCCAGCAGCCCCTATAGCGGGAGGTTCGGCGGGGAGCTGTTTTTT	CASSPYSGRFGGELFF
.	TRBV9	.	17	TRBJ1-1	TGTGCCAGCAGCGTAGATGCCGGGAGGGGTAAGGGCACTGAAGCTTTCTTT	CASSVDAGRGKGTEAFF
.	TRBV9	.	13	TRBJ1-1	TGTGCCAGCAGCGCCTACGGGGGATCTGAAGCTTTCTTT	CASSAYGGSEAFF
.	TRBV5-6	.	14	TRBJ2-1	TGTGCCAGCAGCTTGGGGTTGGGGGGCAATGAGCAGTTCTTC	CASSLGLGGNEQFF
.	TRBV7-3	.	15	TRBJ2-1	TGTGCCAGCAGCCTTAGCCGTAGCTCCTACAATGAGCAGTTCTTC	CASSLSRSSYNEQFF
TRBD1	TRBV5-1	.	16	TRBJ2-1	TGCGCCAGCAGCTTAACCGGGACAGGTAACTACAATGAGCAGTTCTTC	CASSLTGTGNYNEQFF
.	TRBV2	once	13	TRBJ2-1	TGTGCCAGCGTCCTCGAGGGTAACAATGAGCAGTTCTTC	CASVLEGNNEQFF
.	TRBV7-9	.	12	TRBJ2-3	TGTGCCAGCAGCTTTCGCGCAGATACGCAGTATTTT	CASSFRADTQYF
TRBD1	TRBV27	.	16	TRBJ2-1	TGTGCCAGCAGTTTATCCCCGACAGGGCGATACAATGAGCAGTTCTTC	CASSLSPTGRYNEQFF
.	TRBV5-6	once	14	TRBJ2-1	TGTGCCAGCAGCTTCGGGGGTTCCTACAATGAGCAGTTCTTC	CASSFGGSYNEQFF
.	TRBV4-1	.	14	TRBJ2-7	TGCGCCAGCAGCCAAGGAACCGGGAGAGACGAGCAGTACTTC	CASSQGTGRDEQYF
TRBD2	TRBV14	.	18	TRBJ2-1	TGTGCCAGCAGCCAACGCGGGACTAGCGGGAGCTCCTACAATGAGCAGTTCTTC	CASSQRGTSGSSYNEQFF
TRBD1	TRBV7-3	few	16	TRBJ2-2	TGTGCCAGCAGCTCGCAGCGATCAGGGGGCACCGGGGAGCTGTTTTTT	CASSSQRSGGTGELFF
TRBD1	TRBV19	.	13	TRBJ2-4	TGTGCCAGTAGTCTCAACAGGGGGCCGATTCAGTACTTC	CASSLNRGPIQYF
.	TRBV6-5	.	15	TRBJ2-6	TGTGCCAGCACACAGGGAGTCTCTGGGGCCAACGTCCTGACTTTC	CASTQGVSGANVLTF
.	TRBV4-2	.	16	TRBJ1-4	TGTGCCAGCAGCCAAGGGCCCTTGCAGGGTGATGAAAAACTGTTTTTT	CASSQGPLQGDEKLFF